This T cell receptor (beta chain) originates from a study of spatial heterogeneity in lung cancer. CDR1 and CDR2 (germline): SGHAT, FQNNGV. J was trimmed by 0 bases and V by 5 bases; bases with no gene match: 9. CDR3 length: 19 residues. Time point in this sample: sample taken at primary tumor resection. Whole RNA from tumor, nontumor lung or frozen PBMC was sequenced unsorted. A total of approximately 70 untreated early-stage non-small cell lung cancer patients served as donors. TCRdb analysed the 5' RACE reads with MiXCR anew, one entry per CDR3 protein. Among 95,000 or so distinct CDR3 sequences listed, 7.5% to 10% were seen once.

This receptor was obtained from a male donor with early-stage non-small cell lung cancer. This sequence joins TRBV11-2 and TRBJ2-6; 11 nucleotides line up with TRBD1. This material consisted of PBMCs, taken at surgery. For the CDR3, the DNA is TGTGCCAGCAGCCTCCGGGACAGGGGGATCCCCTCTGGGGCCAACGTCCTGACTTTC. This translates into CASSLRDRGIPSGANVLTF.